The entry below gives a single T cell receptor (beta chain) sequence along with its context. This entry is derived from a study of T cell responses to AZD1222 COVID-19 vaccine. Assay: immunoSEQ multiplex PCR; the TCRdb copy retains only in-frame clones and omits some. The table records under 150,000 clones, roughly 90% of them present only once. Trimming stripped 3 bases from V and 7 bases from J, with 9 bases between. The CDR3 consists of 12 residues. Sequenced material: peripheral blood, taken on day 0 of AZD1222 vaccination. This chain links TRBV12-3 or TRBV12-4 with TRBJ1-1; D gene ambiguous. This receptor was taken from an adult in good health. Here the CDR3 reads CASSLEAVEAFF. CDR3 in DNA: TGTGCCAGCAGTTTGGAGGCTGTTGAAGCTTTCTTT.